The 27 T cell receptor beta chains given below trace back to one sample, sequenced in a study of blood T cell repertoires in COVID-19. Data came from immunoSEQ multiplex PCR; TCRdb stores just in-frame clones and leaves some out. The sample has a few hundred thousand clones; about four fifths are singletons. The specimen was peripheral blood. The receptor set was obtained from a woman in her forties or fifties with acute or convalescent COVID-19.

The V gene is TRBV27, the J gene TRBJ2-3; 11 bases agree with TRBD2. The junction had 11 bases not matched to a gene; V was cut back by 5 bases and J by 4 bases. This CDR3 spans 17 amino acids. The germline V gene encodes CDR1 MNHEY and CDR2 SMNVEV (reference sequence). The CDR3 coding sequence is TGTGCCAGCAGTAAAACGACCCTAGCGGGAGGCCCAGATACGCAGTATTTT. Its protein product is CASSKTTLAGGPDTQYF.

This clone was recorded a few times. The chain carries TRBV30 and TRBJ2-2; 13 positions match TRBD2. V gave up 8 bases and J gave up 1 base; unmatched junction bases: 7. Germline values: CDR1 GTSNPN, CDR2 SVGIG (reference sequence). There are 16 residues in the CDR3. The CDR3 coding sequence is TGTGCCCAACTAGCGGGGGGGCTTATGAACACCGGGGAGCTGTTTTTT. Residues: CAQLAGGLMNTGELFF. Complete variable domain (other parts from reference TRBV30 and TRBJ2-2): SQTIHQWPATLVQPVGSPLSLECTVEGTSNPNLYWYRQAAGRGLQLLFYSVGIGQISSEVPQNLSASRPQDRQFILSSKKLLLSDSGFYLCAQLAGGLMNTGELFFGEGSRLTVL.

With respect to this clone: Other DNA sequences in this sample translate to the same CDR3. This rearrangement joins TRBV6-5 to TRBJ1-2; 11 bases match TRBD1. Germline trimming cut 5 bases from V and 3 bases from J; bases unmatched to any gene: 2. The CDR3 sequence is 14 residues long. CDR1 MNHEY and CDR2 SVGAGI come from the germline V gene. CDR3 DNA sequence: TGTGCCAGCAGTCGGGACAGGGGGGACTATGGCTACACCTTC. Protein product: CASSRDRGDYGYTF.

The chain joins TRBV19 to TRBJ1-1; D is unresolved. With 11 bases removed from V and 1 base from J, the gap between germline ends came to 14 bases. Germline V CDR1 and CDR2: LNHDA, SQIVND (reference sequence). CDR3 length equals 13 residues. The CDR3 here is CASTRVWNTEAFF. In DNA form, the CDR3 reads TGTGCCTCTACGAGGGTATGGAACACTGAAGCTTTCTTT.

V usage is TRBV27 and J usage is TRBJ1-6; 9 nucleotides align to TRBD1. The germline CDR1 and CDR2 sequences are MNHEY and SMNVEV (reference sequence). V trimming: 5 bases; J trimming: 10 bases; junction bases outside the gene matches: 9. CDR3 length: 15 residues. CDR3 loop: CASSPRDRVGSPLHF. In nucleotides, the CDR3 is TGTGCCAGCAGTCCGAGGGACAGGGTTGGGTCACCCCTCCACTTT.

The chain couples TRBV20-1 to TRBJ1-2; D is ambiguous. Trimming stripped 6 bases from V and 8 bases from J, with 13 bases between. This CDR3 has 11 residues. Germline loops: CDR1 DFQATT, CDR2 SNEGSKA (reference sequence). CDR3 region: CSAGREDGYTF. CDR3 bases: TGCAGTGCCGGGAGGGAGGACGGCTACACCTTC.

The CDR3 sequence: CASSLRVMGAQETQYF. The CDR3 DNA reads TGCGCCAGCAGCTTGAGAGTTATGGGCGCACAAGAGACCCAGTACTTC. The chain combines TRBV5-1 with TRBJ2-5; D is uncertain. The CDR3 covers 16 residues. V was clipped by 1 base and J by 2 bases, with 15 bases between them. Germline V lookup: CDR1 SGHRS, CDR2 YFSETQ.

This clone showed up just a few times. V gene TRBV27 combines with J gene TRBJ2-1; D may be TRBD2 (6 bases). V was trimmed by 0 bases and J by 4 bases, leaving 10 bases between them. Germline CDR1 is MNHEY and CDR2 is SMNVEV (reference sequence). The CDR3 has 15 residues. DNA for the CDR3: TGTGCCAGCAGTTTATCCTACCGGGAGTACAATGAGCAGTTCTTC. This translates into CASSLSYREYNEQFF.

This clone appeared a few times. This chain connects TRBV5-5 to TRBJ2-3, with 8 positions matching TRBD2. The junction had 4 bases not matched to a gene; V was cut back by 3 bases and J by 1 base. The germline CDR1 and CDR2 sequences are SGHKS and YYEKEE (reference sequence). CDR3 length: 15 residues. CDR3 in amino acids: CASSWGRGGTDTQYF. The CDR3 DNA is TGTGCCAGCAGCTGGGGGCGGGGGGGCACAGATACGCAGTATTTT.

The chain links TRBV30 to TRBJ1-6; possible D gene TRBD1, 5 bases. This CDR3 is 13 amino acids long. V gave up 2 bases and J gave up 8 bases, with 10 bases separating them. Germline CDR1 reads GTSNPN; CDR2 reads SVGIG (reference sequence). In DNA, the CDR3 is TGTGCCTGGAGTTCTGGGGGGGATTCACCCCTCCACTTT. Translated, it gives CAWSSGGDSPLHF.

About this clone: Additional DNA sequences in this sample encode the identical CDR3. V usage is TRBV5-1 and J usage is TRBJ1-1, with D unresolved. Trimming shortened V by 0 bases and J by 2 bases, and 5 bases separated the two germline ends. This CDR3 spans 13 amino acids. The germline V gene encodes CDR1 SGHRS and CDR2 YFSETQ. The CDR3 loop reads CASSLALNTEAFF. The CDR3 DNA follows: TGCGCCAGCAGCTTGGCCCTCAACACTGAAGCTTTCTTT.

This clone was recorded a few times. The chain links TRBV5-8 to TRBJ2-5; TRBD1 aligns across 7 bases. The V segment lost 3 bases and the J segment 4 bases; nucleotides outside the gene matches: 3. The CDR3 is 13 amino acids. Germline-derived CDR1 and CDR2 are SGHTS and YDEGEE. Here the CDR3 reads CASSSGQRETQYF. CDR3 DNA: TGTGCCAGCAGCTCGGGACAGAGAGAGACCCAGTACTTC.

The chain carries TRBV9 and TRBJ1-5; tentative D call: TRBD1 (5 bases). From germline, CDR1 is SGDLS and CDR2 YYNGEE. V dropped 4 bases and J dropped 1 base, with 12 bases sitting between them. The CDR3 sequence is 15 residues long. CDR3 bases: TGTGCCAGCAGCCCGCGGGGGGGAAGCAATCAGCCCCAGCATTTT. This gives the protein CASSPRGGSNQPQHF.

There are a few counts of this clone. The chain uses TRBV6-5 and TRBJ1-1; 9 positions match TRBD1. The CDR3 is 15 amino acids. With V trimmed by 7 bases and J by 5 bases, 11 bases remained unmatched. Germline V CDR1 and CDR2: MNHEY, SVGAGI. The DNA for the CDR3 is TGTGCCAGCATACAGGACAGGGGCGGTTGGACTGAAGCTTTCTTT. Its translation: CASIQDRGGWTEAFF.

This chain uses TRBV18 with TRBJ1-1, with TRBD1 matching over 7 bases. V lost 6 bases to trimming and J lost 3 bases; unmatched junction nucleotides: 7. The CDR3 loop spans 14 amino acids. Germline CDR1 reads KGHSH; CDR2 reads LQKENI. CDR3 nucleotides: TGTGCCAGCTCCGACGCACAGGGGCACACTGAAGCTTTCTTT. It yields the protein CASSDAQGHTEAFF.

This clone was counted a single time. The V call is TRBV2, the J call TRBJ2-2; 16 nucleotides align to TRBD2. This CDR3 contains 20 residues. Trimming at V came to 4 bases and at J to 0 bases, leaving 8 bases not matched to a gene. Germline loops: CDR1 SNHLY, CDR2 FYNNEI. This chain's CDR3 is CASSGMTGTSGGANTGELFF. For the CDR3, the DNA is TGTGCCAGCAGTGGGATGACCGGGACTAGCGGGGGGGCGAACACCGGGGAGCTGTTTTTT.

V and J are TRBV25-1 and TRBJ1-1; 11 nucleotides line up with TRBD1. Germline V gives CDR1 MGHDK, CDR2 SYGVNS. J lost 5 bases, V lost 5 bases, and 10 bases had no gene match. The CDR3 extends over 16 amino acids. CDR3 protein: CASSQRDGTGGTEAFF. CDR3 DNA: TGTGCCAGCAGTCAGCGTGACGGGACAGGGGGGACTGAAGCTTTCTTT.

This chain uses TRBV18 with TRBJ2-7; 16 bases align to TRBD2. Germline V lookup: CDR1 KGHSH, CDR2 LQKENI. This CDR3 is 18 amino acids long. The J segment lost 0 bases and the V segment lost 0 bases, leaving 2 bases of the junction unmatched. CDR3 bases: TGTGCCAGCTCACCACCCGGGACTAGCGGGAGGGTCTCCTACGAGCAGTACTTC. Protein sequence: CASSPPGTSGRVSYEQYF.

This chain uses TRBV10-1 with TRBJ1-2; D is ambiguous. The germline CDR1 and CDR2 sequences are WNHNN and SYGVQD (reference sequence). V gave up 8 bases and J gave up 0 bases, with 13 bases separating them. The CDR3 length is 14 residues. CDR3 protein: CASSGTASNYGYTF. CDR3 coding DNA: TGCGCCAGCTCGGGAACAGCTTCTAACTATGGCTACACCTTC.

This clone showed up just a few times. V usage is TRBV19 and J usage is TRBJ1-1; no clear D. CDR3 size: 13 residues. The V end was cut by 4 bases, the J end by 3 bases, with 9 bases between. The germline CDR1 and CDR2 sequences are LNHDA and SQIVND (reference sequence). Here the CDR3 reads CASSNDRDTEAFF. Written as DNA, the CDR3 is TGTGCCAGTAGTAACGACCGGGACACTGAAGCTTTCTTT.

This clone was counted once. The chain employs TRBV3-1 (or the pseudogene TRBV3-2) and TRBJ2-3, with TRBD2 identical over 11 bases. Germline V lookup: CDR1 LGHDT, CDR2 YNNKEL (reference sequence). With 3 bases clipped from V and 6 bases from J, the junction kept 8 bases outside the gene matches. The CDR3 has 16 residues. Here the CDR3 DNA reads TGTGCCAGCAGCCAGCCGGGACTAGCGGTAGGGGATACGCAGTATTTT. This encodes CASSQPGLAVGDTQYF.

The rearrangement uses TRBV5-6 and TRBJ2-5; 8 bases line up with TRBD2. From germline, CDR1 is SGHDT and CDR2 YYEEEE. V lost 1 base, J lost 7 bases, and 6 bases stayed unmatched. This CDR3 is 14 amino acids long. The CDR3 coding sequence is TGTGCCAGCAGCTTGCAGCGGGGGTCGGCGACCCAGTACTTC. The encoded protein is CASSLQRGSATQYF.

The rearrangement uses TRBV18 and TRBJ2-7; weak D call: TRBD1 (6 bases). V was pared by 3 bases and J by 2 bases, with 11 bases between. This CDR3 contains 14 residues. CDR1 and CDR2 (germline): KGHSH, LQKENI. CDR3 sequence (DNA): TGTGCCAGCTCACCTACAGGGAATCCCTACGAGCAGTACGTC. This gives the protein CASSPTGNPYEQYV.

CDR3 in DNA: TGTGCCAGTAGTTACAAGGTGGGAGGCACTGAAGCTTTCTTT. It specifies CASSYKVGGTEAFF. The rearrangement uses TRBV19 and TRBJ1-1; D gene ambiguous. The CDR3 totals 14 residues. V lost 5 bases, J lost 4 bases, and 14 bases lay in between. Germline V gene data show CDR1 as LNHDA and CDR2 as SQIVND (reference sequence). Full variable domain (remainder filled in from reference TRBV19 and TRBJ1-1): DGGITQSPKYLFRKEGQNVTLSCEQNLNHDAMYWYRQDPGQGLRLIYYSQIVNDFQKGDIAEGYSVSREKKESFPLTVTSAQKNPTAFYLCASSYKVGGTEAFFGQGTRLTVV.

The rearrangement joins TRBV5-1 to TRBJ1-5; no clear D. CDR1 SGHRS and CDR2 YFSETQ come from the germline V gene. V was trimmed by 4 bases and J by 3 bases, leaving 8 bases between them. CDR3 length equals 13 residues. CDR3 in DNA: TGCGCCAGCAGCGATGACAACAATCAGCCCCAGCATTTT. Translation gives CASSDDNNQPQHF.

The rearrangement uses TRBV6-5 and TRBJ2-1; 13 bases map to TRBD2. The V gene's germline CDR1 is MNHEY and CDR2 SVGAGI. The CDR3 contains 15 residues. The V gene end was trimmed by 4 bases and the J gene end by 8 bases; junction bases not matched to a gene: 5. The CDR3 DNA reads as TGTGCCAGCAGTTCAGGACTAGCGGGAGTCTATGAGCAGTTCTTC. Encoded protein: CASSSGLAGVYEQFF.

The V gene is TRBV10-3, the J gene TRBJ2-1; D is possibly TRBD1 (5 bases). Looked up from germline, CDR1 is ENHRY and CDR2 is SYGVKD. V lost 11 bases, J lost 2 bases, and 10 bases lay in between. CDR3 size: 12 residues. As DNA, the CDR3 is TGTGCCTCCCAGGGAACCTACAATGAGCAGTTCTTC. Amino acid sequence: CASQGTYNEQFF.